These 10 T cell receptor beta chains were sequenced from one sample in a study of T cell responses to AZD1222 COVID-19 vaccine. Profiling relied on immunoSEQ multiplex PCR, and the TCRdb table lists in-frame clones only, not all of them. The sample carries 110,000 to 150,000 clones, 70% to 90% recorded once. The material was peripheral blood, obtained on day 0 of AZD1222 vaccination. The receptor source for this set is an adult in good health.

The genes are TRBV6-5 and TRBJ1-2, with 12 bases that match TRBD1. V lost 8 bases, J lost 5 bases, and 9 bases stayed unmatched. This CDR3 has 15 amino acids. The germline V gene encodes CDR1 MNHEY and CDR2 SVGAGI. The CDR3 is CASGGTGGYPYGYTF. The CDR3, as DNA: TGTGCCAGCGGGGGGACAGGGGGCTATCCGTATGGCTACACCTTC.

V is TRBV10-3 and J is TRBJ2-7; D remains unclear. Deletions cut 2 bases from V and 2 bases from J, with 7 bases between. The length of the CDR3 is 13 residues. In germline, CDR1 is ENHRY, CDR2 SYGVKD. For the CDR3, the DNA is TGTGCCATCAGTGAGACTCAGCCCTACGAGCAGTACTTC. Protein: CAISETQPYEQYF.

The CDR3 nucleotides are TGTGCCAGCTCTTGGGCAGGCCTGAACACTGAAGCTTTCTTT. Residues: CASSWAGLNTEAFF. This sequence joins TRBV18 and TRBJ1-1; D gene uncertain. Germline V lookup: CDR1 KGHSH, CDR2 LQKENI. V was pared by 6 bases and J by 0 bases, with 11 bases between. The CDR3 covers 14 residues.

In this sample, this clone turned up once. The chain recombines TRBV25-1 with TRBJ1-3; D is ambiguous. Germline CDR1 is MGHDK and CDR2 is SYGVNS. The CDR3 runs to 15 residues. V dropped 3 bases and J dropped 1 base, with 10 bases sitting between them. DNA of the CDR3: TGTGCCAGCAGTGATAGGTTAGGGTCTGGAAACACCATATATTTT. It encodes CASSDRLGSGNTIYF.

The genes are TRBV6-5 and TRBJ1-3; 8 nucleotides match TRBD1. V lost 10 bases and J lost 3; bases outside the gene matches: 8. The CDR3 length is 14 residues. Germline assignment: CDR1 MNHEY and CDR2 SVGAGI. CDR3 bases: TGTGCCACCGAACAGGGGGTGGGTGGAAACACCATATATTTT. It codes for CATEQGVGGNTIYF.

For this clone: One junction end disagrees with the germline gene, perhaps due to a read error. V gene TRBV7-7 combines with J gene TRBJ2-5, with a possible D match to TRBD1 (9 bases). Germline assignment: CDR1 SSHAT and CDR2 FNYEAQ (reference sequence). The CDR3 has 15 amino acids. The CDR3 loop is CASSLAGTGQETQYF. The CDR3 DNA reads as TGTGCTAGCAGCTTAGCGGGGACAGGGCAAGAGACCCAGTACTTC.

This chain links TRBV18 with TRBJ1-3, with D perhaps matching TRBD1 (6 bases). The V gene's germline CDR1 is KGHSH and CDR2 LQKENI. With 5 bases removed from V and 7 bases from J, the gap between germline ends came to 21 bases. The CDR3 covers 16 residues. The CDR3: CASSETTGTSKNTIYF. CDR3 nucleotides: TGTGCCAGCTCAGAAACAACCGGGACAAGCAAGAACACCATATATTTT.

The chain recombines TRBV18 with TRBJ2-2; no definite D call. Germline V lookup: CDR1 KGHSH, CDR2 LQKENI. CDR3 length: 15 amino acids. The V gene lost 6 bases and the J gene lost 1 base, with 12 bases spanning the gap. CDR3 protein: CASSPGYLNTGELFF. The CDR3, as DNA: TGTGCCAGCTCTCCCGGGTACCTGAACACCGGGGAGCTGTTTTTT.

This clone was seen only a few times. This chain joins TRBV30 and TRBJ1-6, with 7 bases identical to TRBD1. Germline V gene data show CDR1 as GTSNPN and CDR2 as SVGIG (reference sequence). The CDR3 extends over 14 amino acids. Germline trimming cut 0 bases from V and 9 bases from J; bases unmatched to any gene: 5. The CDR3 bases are TGTGCCTGGAGTGTAACAGGGGAGAGTTCACCCCTCCACTTT. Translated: CAWSVTGESSPLHF.

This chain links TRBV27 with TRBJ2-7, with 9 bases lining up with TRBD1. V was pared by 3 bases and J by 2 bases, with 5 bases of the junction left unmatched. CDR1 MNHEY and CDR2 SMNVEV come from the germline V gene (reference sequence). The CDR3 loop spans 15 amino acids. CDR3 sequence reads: CASSLRGTGPYEQYF. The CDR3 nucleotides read TGTGCCAGCAGTTTGAGGGGGACAGGGCCCTACGAGCAGTACTTC.